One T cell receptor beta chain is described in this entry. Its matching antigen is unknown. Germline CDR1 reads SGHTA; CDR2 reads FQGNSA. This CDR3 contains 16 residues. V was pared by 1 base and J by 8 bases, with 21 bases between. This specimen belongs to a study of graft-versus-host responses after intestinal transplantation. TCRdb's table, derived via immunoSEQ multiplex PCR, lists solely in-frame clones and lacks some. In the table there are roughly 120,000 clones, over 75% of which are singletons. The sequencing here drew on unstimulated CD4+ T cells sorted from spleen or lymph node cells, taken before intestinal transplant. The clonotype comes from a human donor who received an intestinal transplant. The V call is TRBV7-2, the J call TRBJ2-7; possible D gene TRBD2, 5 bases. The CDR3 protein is CASSLGAGSDLYQQYF. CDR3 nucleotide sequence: TGTGCCAGCAGCTTAGGGGCAGGTAGCGACCTTTACCAGCAGTACTTC.